The 21 T cell receptor beta chains below all came from one sample that was sequenced in a study of cytomegalovirus exposure and HLA in healthy donors. Primers for the PCR totalled 60 Vbeta and 13 Jbeta. Generated by immunoSEQ multiplex PCR, the TCRdb table keeps only in-frame clones and is missing some. The sample consists of 160,000 or so clones, around 78% of them appearing once. The sample was PBMCs. The receptors stem from a man aged 40-55 years in good health and CMV-seronegative.

V usage is TRBV11-1 and J usage is TRBJ2-3, with D unclear. The CDR3 extends over 19 amino acids. Germline-derived CDR1 and CDR2 are SGHAT and FQDESV (reference sequence). The ends were cut back, 2 bases at V and 2 bases at J, with 23 bases in the middle. The DNA of the CDR3 is TGTGCCAGCAGCTTACCCCTTGGAACAGAAACAAGAATCACAGATACGCAGTATTTT. It is translated as CASSLPLGTETRITDTQYF.

This rearrangement joins TRBV4-1 to TRBJ2-7, with unresolved D. The V end lost 4 bases, the J end lost 3 bases, and 7 bases lay between the germline ends. Germline lookup yields CDR1 MGHRA and CDR2 YSYEKL. The CDR3 is 12 amino acids. CDR3 sequence reads: CASSLRVYEQYV. The CDR3 nucleotides read TGCGCCAGCAGCCTCCGGGTCTACGAGCAGTACGTC.

The rearrangement links TRBV6-1 to TRBJ1-2; D remains unclear. The CDR3 is 13 residues long. CDR1 and CDR2 from the germline V gene are MNHNS and SASEGT. Trimming removed 4 bases from V and 6 bases from J, with 12 bases in between. CDR3 in amino acids: CASSVFDRDGYTF. In nucleotides, the CDR3 is TGTGCCAGCAGTGTTTTTGACCGGGATGGCTACACCTTC.

The chain combines TRBV2 with TRBJ2-3, with D perhaps matching TRBD2 (7 bases). Deletions cut 6 bases from V and 2 bases from J, with 12 bases between. The CDR3 has 14 residues. Germline CDR1 is SNHLY and CDR2 is FYNNEI. The CDR3 sequence: CASRAGHITDTQYF. The CDR3 nucleotides read TGTGCCAGCAGAGCGGGACACATCACAGATACGCAGTATTTT.

V and J are TRBV27 and TRBJ2-4; possibly TRBD1 for D (6 bases). The CDR3 loop spans 16 amino acids. The germline V gene has CDR1 MNHEY and CDR2 SMNVEV (reference sequence). V lost 6 bases and J 4 bases, leaving 19 bases between the germline ends. DNA for the CDR3: TGTGCCAGCAGCGACAAACCGGGACATAGAAAAAACATTCAGTACTTC. It specifies CASSDKPGHRKNIQYF.

The chain has TRBV2 and TRBJ2-1; 8 positions agree with TRBD2. CDR3 size: 14 residues. Germline loops: CDR1 SNHLY, CDR2 FYNNEI. V was pared by 6 bases and J by 8 bases, with 9 bases of the junction left unmatched. The CDR3, as DNA: TGTGCCAGCAGCCCGGATAGCGGGAACTATGAGCAGTTCTTC. Amino acids: CASSPDSGNYEQFF.

V and J are TRBV11-2 and TRBJ2-5; a weak D match, TRBD1 (6 bases). Germline-derived CDR1 and CDR2 are SGHAT and FQNNGV. The CDR3 runs to 15 residues. The V gene lost 5 bases and the J gene lost 4 bases, with 17 bases spanning the gap. CDR3 in amino acids: CASSLRTAVAETQYF. CDR3 in DNA: TGTGCCAGCAGCCTAAGGACAGCCGTGGCAGAGACCCAGTACTTC.

V gene TRBV27 combines with J gene TRBJ2-1; 14 bases agree with TRBD2. Germline loops: CDR1 MNHEY, CDR2 SMNVEV (reference sequence). The CDR3 runs to 15 residues. V lost 5 bases and J lost 6; bases outside the gene matches: 3. The DNA for the CDR3 is TGTGCCAGCAGTCGACTAGCGGGAGGGGTCAATGAGCAGTTCTTC. It specifies CASSRLAGGVNEQFF.

As for this clone: In the same sample, other DNA sequences code for this CDR3. Written as DNA, the CDR3 is TGCGCCAGCAGCTTAACAGGCTACGAGCAGTACTTC. This sequence encodes CASSLTGYEQYF. The chain joins TRBV5-1 to TRBJ2-7; TRBD1 might be the D (5 bases). The germline gives CDR1 SGHRS, CDR2 YFSETQ. V lost 2 bases to trimming and J lost 3 bases, with 6 bases between them. The CDR3 spans 12 residues. Complete variable domain (other parts from reference TRBV5-1 and TRBJ2-7): KAGVTQTPRYLIKTRGQQVTLSCSPISGHRSVSWYQQTPGQGLQFLFEYFSETQRNKGNFPGRFSGRQFSNSRSEMNVSTLELGDSALYLCASSLTGYEQYFGPGTRLTVT.

The chain recombines TRBV5-1 with TRBJ1-2, with D uncertain. The ends were cut back, 3 bases at V and 8 bases at J, with 17 bases in the middle. CDR3 length: 14 residues. Germline CDR1 is SGHRS and CDR2 is YFSETQ. The CDR3 protein is CASSYPGADLGYTF. The CDR3, as DNA: TGCGCCAGCAGCTACCCGGGTGCGGATTTGGGCTACACCTTC.

The CDR3 region is CASSGDRYTDTQYF. The CDR3, as DNA: TGTGCCAGCAGTGGTGACAGGTACACAGATACGCAGTATTTT. The rearrangement links TRBV6-1 to TRBJ2-3, with D perhaps TRBD1 (6 bases). Germline loops: CDR1 MNHNS, CDR2 SASEGT. With 4 bases removed from V and 2 bases from J, the gap between germline ends came to 10 bases. The CDR3 is made up of 14 amino acids.

V usage is TRBV4-2 and J usage is TRBJ2-2; D may be TRBD2 (5 bases). CDR3 length: 16 amino acids. Between the trimmed V and J ends, which lost 0 bases and 4 bases, there was a span of 12 bases. CDR1 is LGHNA, CDR2 YNFKEQ, per germline. The CDR3 DNA reads TGTGCCAGCAGCCAAGATTCCGGGGAATTCACCGGGGAGCTGTTTTTT. As protein: CASSQDSGEFTGELFF.

The chain joins TRBV29-1 to TRBJ1-1, with 10 bases fitting TRBD1. J gave up 11 bases and V 6 bases, and 9 bases lay outside the gene matches. The CDR3 totals 12 residues. Germline-derived CDR1 and CDR2 are SQVTM and ANQGSEA. This CDR3 is CSVSGTGAGAFF. CDR3 in DNA: TGCAGCGTCTCCGGGACAGGGGCCGGGGCTTTCTTT. The full variable domain, in which reference TRBV29-1 and TRBJ1-1 provide the parts outside the CDR3, is SAVISQKPSRDICQRGTSLTIQCQVDSQVTMMFWYRQQPGQSLTLIATANQGSEATYESGFVIDKFPISRPNLTFSTLTVSNMSPEDSSIYLCSVSGTGAGAFFGQGTRLTVV.

The chain has TRBV4-2 and TRBJ2-6; possible D gene TRBD1, 5 bases. Germline CDR1 LGHNA, CDR2 YNFKEQ. The CDR3 runs to 15 residues. The V end lost 2 bases, the J end lost 1 base, and 6 bases lay between the germline ends. CDR3 residues: CASSQSGSGANVLTF. CDR3 nucleotide sequence: TGTGCCAGCAGCCAATCAGGGTCTGGGGCCAACGTCCTGACTTTC.

This chain joins TRBV9 and TRBJ1-4; 8 bases match TRBD1. This CDR3 has 14 amino acids. Per germline, CDR1 SGDLS and CDR2 YYNGEE. V shed 4 bases, J shed 7 bases, and the junction held 6 bases outside the gene matches. CDR3 in DNA: TGTGCCAGCAGCTACGGACAGGGCGGTGAAAAACTGTTTTTT. Translating it yields CASSYGQGGEKLFF.

The chain couples TRBV7-9 to TRBJ2-5; D perhaps matches TRBD1 (5 bases). Trimming stripped 3 bases from V and 1 base from J, with 12 bases between. Germline V gene data show CDR1 as SEHNR and CDR2 as FQNEAQ (reference sequence). The CDR3 extends over 15 amino acids. CDR3 region: CASSFVQTAQETQYF. CDR3 coding DNA: TGTGCCAGCAGCTTTGTACAGACAGCCCAAGAGACCCAGTACTTC. Full variable domain (remainder filled in from reference TRBV7-9 and TRBJ2-5): DTGVSQNPRHKITKRGQNVTFRCDPISEHNRLYWYRQTLGQGPEFLTYFQNEAQLEKSRLLSDRFSAERPKGSFSTLEIQRTEQGDSAMYLCASSFVQTAQETQYFGPGTRLLVL.

This clone was detected only a few times. The chain couples TRBV28 to TRBJ1-5, with 8 bases identical to TRBD1. The germline V gene has CDR1 MDHEN and CDR2 SYDVKM. The length of the CDR3 is 15 residues. Trimming removed 5 bases from V and 8 bases from J; junction bases left unmatched: 11. CDR3 sequence: CASSPQGQGGEPQHF. CDR3 in DNA: TGTGCCAGCAGTCCCCAAGGACAGGGCGGGGAGCCCCAGCATTTT.

V gene TRBV5-5 combines with J gene TRBJ1-1; D call uncertain. The V gene lost 5 bases and the J gene lost 6 bases, with 11 bases spanning the gap. The germline gives CDR1 SGHKS, CDR2 YYEKEE (reference sequence). CDR3 size: 12 residues. Here the CDR3 reads CASSNRFAEAFF. The CDR3, as DNA: TGTGCCAGCAGTAATCGTTTCGCTGAAGCTTTCTTT.

The sample holds a few counts of this clone. V gene TRBV5-4 combines with J gene TRBJ2-6, with a tentative D call TRBD1 (5 bases). The CDR3 has 16 amino acids. V lost 2 bases and J 0 bases, leaving 9 bases between the germline ends. CDR1 and CDR2 (germline): SGHNT, YYREEE (reference sequence). CDR3: CASSLTDNSGANVLTF. The CDR3 DNA sequence: TGTGCCAGCAGCTTAACGGACAACTCTGGGGCCAACGTCCTGACTTTC. The full variable domain, with the rest looked up from reference TRBV5-4 and TRBJ2-6, is ETGVTQSPTHLIKTRGQQVTLRCSSQSGHNTVSWYQQALGQGPQFIFQYYREEENGRGNFPPRFSGLQFPNYSSELNVNALELDDSALYLCASSLTDNSGANVLTFGAGSRLTVL.

This clone came up once. The V gene is TRBV5-1, the J gene TRBJ2-7; TRBD1 matches 11 bases. The V gene end was trimmed by 5 bases and the J gene end by 4 bases; junction bases not matched to a gene: 8. This CDR3 has 15 residues. CDR1 is SGHRS, CDR2 YFSETQ, per germline. The DNA of the CDR3 is TGCGCCAGCAGGCAAGGGACAGGGGGGGCTTACGAGCAGTACTTC. Amino acids: CASRQGTGGAYEQYF.

Concerning this clone itself: Other nucleotide sequences in the sample specify the same CDR3. J is TRBJ1-3 and V is TRBV27, with no clear D. The V gene lost 2 bases and the J gene lost 0 bases, with 8 bases spanning the gap. The CDR3 is 15 amino acids. CDR1 and CDR2 (germline): MNHEY, SMNVEV (reference sequence). CDR3: CASSLRSNSGNTIYF. The DNA for the CDR3 is TGTGCCAGCAGTTTAAGGAGCAACTCTGGAAACACCATATATTTT.